This T cell receptor beta chain is from a study of shared clonotypes between healthy human individuals. Produced via immunoSEQ multiplex PCR; TCRdb's table is partial and in-frame only. The profile shows roughly 330,000 clones, 74% of them singletons. This clone was observed once. V was pared by 1 base and J by 6 bases, with 22 bases between. The CDR3 loop spans 19 amino acids. The germline V gene has CDR1 KGHSH and CDR2 LQKENI. The sequenced sample was memory CD4+ T cells sorted from blood. Subset: CD45RA-negative fraction. The receptor comes from a man aged 30 to 45 in good health. The chain employs TRBV18 and TRBJ1-6; D not resolved. CDR3 coding DNA: TGTGCCAGCTCACCACGAGGAAACAGTCGCAGCAACCTTAATTCACCCCTCCACTTT. This gives the protein CASSPRGNSRSNLNSPLHF.